This record concerns one TCR beta chain sequence. The source of the sample is a study of blood T cell repertoires in COVID-19. Background on the study: Acute and convalescent COVID-19 samples came from the United States, Italy and Spain. T cells, B-cell-depleted T cells, or PBMCs provided the cDNA or gDNA that served as material.

The authors' processing: Nucleated cell counts were estimated from reference gene primer amplification. Repertoires were generated with immunoSEQ multiplex PCR, while TCRdb's copy carries only in-frame clones and drops some. V, J and clone size are those of that table, while D and trimming were read from the DNA. Among more than 120,000 clones listed, roughly 90% were seen once. V lost 0 bases and J 1 base, leaving 11 bases between the germline ends. The CDR3 sequence is 16 residues long. Germline CDR1 and CDR2: SGHRS and YFSETQ. Material: peripheral blood. The receptor was isolated from a woman aged 45-59 years with acute or convalescent COVID-19. This chain uses TRBV5-1 with TRBJ2-4, with D tentatively TRBD1 (6 bases). The CDR3 is CASSLEGDVAKNIQYF. For the CDR3, the DNA is TGCGCCAGCAGCTTGGAGGGGGATGTTGCCAAAAACATTCAGTACTTC.